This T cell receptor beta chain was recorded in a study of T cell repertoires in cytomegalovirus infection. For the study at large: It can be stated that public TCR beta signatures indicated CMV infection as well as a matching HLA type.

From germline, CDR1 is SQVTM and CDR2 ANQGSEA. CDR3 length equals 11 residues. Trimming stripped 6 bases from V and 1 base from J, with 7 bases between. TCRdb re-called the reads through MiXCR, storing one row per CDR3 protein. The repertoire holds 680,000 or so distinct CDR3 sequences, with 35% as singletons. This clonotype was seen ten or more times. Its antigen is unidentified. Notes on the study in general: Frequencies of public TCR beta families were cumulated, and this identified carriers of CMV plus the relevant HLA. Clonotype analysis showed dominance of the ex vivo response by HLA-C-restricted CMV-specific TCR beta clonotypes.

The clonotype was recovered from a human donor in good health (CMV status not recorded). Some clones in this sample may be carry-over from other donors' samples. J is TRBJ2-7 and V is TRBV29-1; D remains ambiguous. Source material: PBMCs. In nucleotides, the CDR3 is TGCAGCGTGGTTGGTTCCTACGAGCAGTACTTC. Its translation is CSVVGSYEQYF.